This T cell receptor beta chain was found in a study of T cell changes during pregnancy in multiple sclerosis. The CDR3 spans 18 residues. Germline V gene sequence: CDR1 LNHDA, CDR2 SQIVND (reference sequence). The germline V and J ends were trimmed by 5 bases and 6 bases, with 29 bases remaining between them. Using immunoSEQ multiplex PCR, the repertoire was profiled, and TCRdb retains in-frame clones only, with some absent. The sample has tens of thousands of clones, about 91% seen once. V and J are TRBV19 and TRBJ2-7, with TRBD1 as a possible D gene (8 bases). Here the sequenced sample was peripheral blood, taken in the first trimester of pregnancy. The sequence came from a female donor with multiple sclerosis, enrolled in a pregnancy study. CDR3 sequence (DNA): TGTGCCAGTAGTTCGGACAGGGAGGGACTAAAGAAAAGGTCCGAGCAGTACTTC. Residues: CASSSDREGLKKRSEQYF.